A selection of T cell receptor beta chains follows, all from one sample in a study of breast tumors, draining lymph nodes, adjacent tissues. TCRdb processed the multiplex PCR reads anew with MiXCR; each CDR3 protein has one entry. The sample consists of under 25,000 distinct CDR3 sequences, 45% to 75% of them appearing once. Sequencing was carried out using breast tumor tissue. The receptors derive from a female donor with breast cancer. Some clones in this sample may be carry-over from other donors' samples. CDR3s leave out the opening cysteine and the closing phenylalanine or tryptophan.

v_call | cdr3_aa
TRBV20-1 | SARDLGSRGQGSETQY
TRBV6-5 | ASSSGGPYEQY
TRBV20-1 | SAPGLRRGTQY
TRBV24-1 | ATSDRAGGDTQY
TRBV20-1 | SVFDTGKANEQY
TRBV19 | ASSSRDGNEKLF
TRBV18 | ASSTGRSDGYT
TRBV6-5 | ASSYSIGGGDTQY
TRBV7-6 | ASSSQGAMGQETQY
TRBV20-1 | SVGSPTDTQY
TRBV3-1 | ASSSTGTGELF
TRBV6-5 | ASSKTTSWSGYT
TRBV19 | ASMGRLTDTQY
TRBV7-2 | ASSGWTSLTGELF
TRBV5-6 | ASRSYGGREETQY
TRBV6-6 | ASIDGKNSPLH
TRBV11-2 | ASSRRTSSYGISYNGQF
TRBV20-1 | SAADHTDTQY
TRBV28 | ASSVWVMEAGRPEAF
TRBV6-2/TRBV6-3 | ASSDSAGGPNTQY
TRBV9 | ASSVGAGLFNEQF
TRBV5-4 | ASSLVNSPLH
TRBV27 | ASRSGGVSNEQF
TRBV12-3/TRBV12-4 | ASSLGTGPSPLH
TRBV10-3 | ATQGQGGFSNTEAF
TRBV12-3/TRBV12-4 | ASSFYKNTEAF
TRBV7-9 | ASSLAGQGENTIY
TRBV10-3 | AISERTDIYGYT
TRBV18 | ASSPPRGSEANYGYT
TRBV29-1 | SADRGDEQY
TRBV7-9 | ASSPRGRGDTGELF
TRBV6-1 | ATPGMRMATPSVRELF
TRBV9 | ASSVGWTSDTQY
TRBV7-3 | ASSLFSAAGELF
TRBV18 | ASSPPRGQDTGELF
TRBV2 | ASSDWSIYGYT
TRBV7-2 | ASRTGLSSYNEQF
TRBV10-3 | AISDPGLGETQY
TRBV12-3/TRBV12-4 | ASRRQGTGELF
TRBV27 | ASREGQGYYEQY